The text below deals with one TCR beta chain. The CDR3 consists of 16 residues. Trimming pared 0 bases from V and 0 bases from J, leaving 12 bases between. CDR1 and CDR2 (germline): SGDLS, YYNGEE. On the immunoSEQ platform, TCR beta CDR3s were sequenced at survey depth. The assay was immunoSEQ multiplex PCR, and TCRdb's table has in-frame clones only and misses some. Here the sample spans some 87,000 clones, roughly 77% being singletons. The data originate from a study of CD8 T cell repertoires and HIV-1 epitope variants. In the study overall: Cultures ran less than 12 days, with IL-2, IL-7 and IL-15 added on days 3 and 7.

The chain uses TRBV9 and TRBJ1-1, with a possible D match to TRBD1 (5 bases). The source is a male donor with HIV. Sequencing was performed on uncultured baseline CD8+ T cells from peripheral blood mononuclear cells (PBMCs). CDR3 sequence reads: CASSVGAGIMNTEAFF. The CDR3 DNA follows: TGTGCCAGCAGCGTAGGGGCAGGGATTATGAACACTGAAGCTTTCTTT.